Listed here are 2 T cell receptor beta chains from one sample, sequenced in a study of shared clonotypes between healthy human individuals (TCRdb year 2020). CD8 naive samples were CD45RO-negative cells positively selected for CCR7, giving a CD45RA+CCR7+ population that excluded TemRA cells. The method behind the library was the immunoSEQ multiplex PCR assay. The immuneACCESS repertoire file appears here via TCRdb, limited to in-frame rearrangements. These files lack a portion of the clones; in checked studies, under half of the deficit traces to unresolved V genes, and the cause of the others is not known. The sample profile shows about 550,000 clones; nearly 97% of them were found once. The top ten hold roughly 0.1% of the sample. Sequencing was carried out using naive CD8+ T cells sorted from blood. The cell subset or site label for this specimen denotes: CD45RA+CCR7+. The origin of the receptors is a woman aged 30 to 39 in good health.

CDR3 in DNA: TGCGCCAGCAGCAGGGTGCCCTCCTACAATGAGCAGTTCTTC. Amino acid sequence: CASSRVPSYNEQFF. This chain uses TRBV5-1 with TRBJ2-1; D gene unclear. The CDR3 runs to 14 residues. Germline V gene sequence: CDR1 SGHRS, CDR2 YFSETQ. The V and J ends lost 4 bases and 0 bases respectively, with 8 bases between them.

This clone was counted a single time. The chain employs TRBV30 and TRBJ2-1, with a tentative D call TRBD1 (6 bases). V dropped 0 bases and J dropped 9 bases, with 9 bases sitting between them. Germline CDR1 is GTSNPN and CDR2 is SVGIG (reference sequence). CDR3 length: 12 amino acids. CDR3 in amino acids: CAWSVQGSEQFF. CDR3 in DNA: TGTGCCTGGAGTGTACAGGGAAGTGAGCAGTTCTTC.